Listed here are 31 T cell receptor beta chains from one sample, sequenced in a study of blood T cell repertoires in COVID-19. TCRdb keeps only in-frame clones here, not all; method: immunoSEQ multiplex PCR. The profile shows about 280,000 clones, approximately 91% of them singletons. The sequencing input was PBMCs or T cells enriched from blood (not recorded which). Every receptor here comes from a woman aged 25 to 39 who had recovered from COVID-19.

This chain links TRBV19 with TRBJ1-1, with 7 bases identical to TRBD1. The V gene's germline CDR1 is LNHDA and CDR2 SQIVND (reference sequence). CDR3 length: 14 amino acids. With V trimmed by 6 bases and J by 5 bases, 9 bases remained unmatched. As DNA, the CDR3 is TGTGCCAGTAGCGTGACAGGGTATTCGACTGAAGCTTTCTTT. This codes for CASSVTGYSTEAFF.

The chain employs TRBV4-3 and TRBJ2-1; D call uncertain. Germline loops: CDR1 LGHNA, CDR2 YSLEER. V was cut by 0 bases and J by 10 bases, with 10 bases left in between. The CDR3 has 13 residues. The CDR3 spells CASSQDFEVEQFF. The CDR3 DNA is TGCGCCAGCAGCCAAGATTTTGAGGTCGAGCAGTTCTTC.

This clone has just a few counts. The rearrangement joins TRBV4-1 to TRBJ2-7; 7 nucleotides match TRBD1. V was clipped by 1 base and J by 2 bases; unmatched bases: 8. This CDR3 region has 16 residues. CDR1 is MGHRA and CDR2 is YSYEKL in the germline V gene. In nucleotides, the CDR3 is TGCGCCAGCAGCCAAGCGCCGGACAGGATAACCTACGAGCAGTACTTC. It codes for CASSQAPDRITYEQYF.

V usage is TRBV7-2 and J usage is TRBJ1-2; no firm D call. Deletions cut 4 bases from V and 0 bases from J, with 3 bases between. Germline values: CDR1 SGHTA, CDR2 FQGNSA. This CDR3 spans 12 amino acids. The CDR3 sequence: CASSSTNYGYTF. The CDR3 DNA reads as TGTGCCAGCAGCTCCACTAACTATGGCTACACCTTC.

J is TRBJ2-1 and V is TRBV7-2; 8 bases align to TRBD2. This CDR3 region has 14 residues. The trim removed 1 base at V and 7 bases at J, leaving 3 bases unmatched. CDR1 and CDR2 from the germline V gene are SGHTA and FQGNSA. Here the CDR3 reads CASSLELAVNEQFF. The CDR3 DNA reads TGTGCCAGCAGCTTAGAACTAGCGGTGAATGAGCAGTTCTTC.

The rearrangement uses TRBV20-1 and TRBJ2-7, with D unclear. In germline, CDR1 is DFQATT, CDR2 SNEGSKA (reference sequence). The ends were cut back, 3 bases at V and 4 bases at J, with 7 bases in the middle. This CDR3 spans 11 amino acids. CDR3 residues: CSASALYEQYF. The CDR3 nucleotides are TGCAGTGCTAGTGCACTATACGAGCAGTACTTC.

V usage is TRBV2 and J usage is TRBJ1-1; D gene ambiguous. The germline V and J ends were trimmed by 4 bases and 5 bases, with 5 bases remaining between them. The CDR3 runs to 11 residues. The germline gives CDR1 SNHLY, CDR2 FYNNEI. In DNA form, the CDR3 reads TGTGCCAGCAGTGTCGAGACTGAAGCTTTCTTT. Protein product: CASSVETEAFF.

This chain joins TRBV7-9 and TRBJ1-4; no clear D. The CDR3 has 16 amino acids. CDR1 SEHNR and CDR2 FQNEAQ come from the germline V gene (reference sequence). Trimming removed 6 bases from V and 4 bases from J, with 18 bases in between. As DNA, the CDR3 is TGTGCCAGCAGTCTCTTGAGGGAGGCCAATAATGAAAAACTGTTTTTT. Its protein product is CASSLLREANNEKLFF.

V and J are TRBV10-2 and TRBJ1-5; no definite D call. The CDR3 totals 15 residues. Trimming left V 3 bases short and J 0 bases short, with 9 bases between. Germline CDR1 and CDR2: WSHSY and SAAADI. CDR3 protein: CASSETAYSNQPQHF. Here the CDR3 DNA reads TGCGCCAGCAGTGAAACAGCTTATAGCAATCAGCCCCAGCATTTT.

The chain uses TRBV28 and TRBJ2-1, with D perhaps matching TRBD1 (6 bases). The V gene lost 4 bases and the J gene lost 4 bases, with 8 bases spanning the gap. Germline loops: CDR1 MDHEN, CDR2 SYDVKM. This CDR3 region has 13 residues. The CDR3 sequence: CASSSGAYNEQFF. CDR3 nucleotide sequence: TGTGCCAGCAGTTCAGGGGCGTACAATGAGCAGTTCTTC.

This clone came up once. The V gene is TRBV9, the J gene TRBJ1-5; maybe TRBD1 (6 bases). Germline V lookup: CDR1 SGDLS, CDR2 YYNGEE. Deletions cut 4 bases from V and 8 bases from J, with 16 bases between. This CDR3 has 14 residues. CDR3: CASSLRGGGEPQHF. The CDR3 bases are TGTGCCAGCAGCCTCCGCGGGGGCGGGGAGCCCCAGCATTTT.

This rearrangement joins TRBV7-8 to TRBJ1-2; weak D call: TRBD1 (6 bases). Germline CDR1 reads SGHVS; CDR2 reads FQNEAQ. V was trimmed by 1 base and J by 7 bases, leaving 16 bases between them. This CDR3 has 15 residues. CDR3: CASSLGKGDGRGYTF. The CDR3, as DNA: TGTGCCAGCAGCTTAGGAAAGGGGGATGGTCGTGGCTACACCTTC.

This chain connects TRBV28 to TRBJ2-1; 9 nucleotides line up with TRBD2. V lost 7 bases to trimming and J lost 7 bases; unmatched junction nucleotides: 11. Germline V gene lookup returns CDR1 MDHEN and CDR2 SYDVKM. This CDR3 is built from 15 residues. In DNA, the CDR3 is TGTGCCAGCATCCCAATGGCGGGAGGGCCGAATGAGCAGTTCTTC. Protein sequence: CASIPMAGGPNEQFF.

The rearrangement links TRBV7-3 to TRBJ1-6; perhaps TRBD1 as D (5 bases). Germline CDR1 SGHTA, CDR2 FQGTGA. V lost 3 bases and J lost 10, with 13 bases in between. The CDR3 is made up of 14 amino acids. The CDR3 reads CASSFGAVRSPLHF. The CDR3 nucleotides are TGTGCCAGCAGCTTTGGGGCCGTGCGGTCACCCCTCCACTTT. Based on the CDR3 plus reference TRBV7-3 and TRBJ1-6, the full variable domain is GAGVSQTPSNKVTEKGKYVELRCDPISGHTALYWYRQSLGQGPEFLIYFQGTGAADDSGLPNDRFFAVRPEGSVSTLKIQRTERGDSAVYLCASSFGAVRSPLHFGNGTRLTVT.

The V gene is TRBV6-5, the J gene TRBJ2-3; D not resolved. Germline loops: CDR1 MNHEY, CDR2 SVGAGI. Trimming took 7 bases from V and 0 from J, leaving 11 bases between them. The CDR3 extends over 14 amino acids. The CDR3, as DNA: TGTGCCAGCACCAGAGAGGCGAGCACAGATACGCAGTATTTT. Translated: CASTREASTDTQYF.

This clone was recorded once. The CDR3 reads CASSLYGTRGTDTQYF. The CDR3 bases are TGTGCCAGCAGCTTATACGGGACTAGGGGCACAGATACGCAGTATTTT. V gene TRBV7-3 combines with J gene TRBJ2-3; 8 bases fit TRBD2. This CDR3 comprises 16 residues. Germline V gene data show CDR1 as SGHTA and CDR2 as FQGTGA. V trimming: 2 bases; J trimming: 1 base; junction bases outside the gene matches: 5. The full variable domain, its missing parts supplied by reference TRBV7-3 and TRBJ2-3, is GAGVSQTPSNKVTEKGKYVELRCDPISGHTALYWYRQSLGQGPEFLIYFQGTGAADDSGLPNDRFFAVRPEGSVSTLKIQRTERGDSAVYLCASSLYGTRGTDTQYFGPGTRLTVL.

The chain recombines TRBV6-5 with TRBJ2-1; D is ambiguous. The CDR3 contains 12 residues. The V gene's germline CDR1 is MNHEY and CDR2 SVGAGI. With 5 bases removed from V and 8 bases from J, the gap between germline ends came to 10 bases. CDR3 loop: CASSRLGDEQFF. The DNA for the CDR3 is TGTGCCAGCAGTCGGCTCGGAGATGAGCAGTTCTTC.

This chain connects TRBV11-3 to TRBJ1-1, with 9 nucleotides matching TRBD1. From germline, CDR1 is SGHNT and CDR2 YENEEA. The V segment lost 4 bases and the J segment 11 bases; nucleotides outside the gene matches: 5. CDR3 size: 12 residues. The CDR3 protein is CASSSTGGRAFF. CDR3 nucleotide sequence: TGTGCCAGCAGCTCGACAGGGGGTAGGGCTTTCTTT.

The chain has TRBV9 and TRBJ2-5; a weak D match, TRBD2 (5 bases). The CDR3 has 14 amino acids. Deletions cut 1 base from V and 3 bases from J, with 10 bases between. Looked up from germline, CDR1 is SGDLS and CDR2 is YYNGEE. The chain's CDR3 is CASSVFGLEETQYF. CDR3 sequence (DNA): TGTGCCAGCAGCGTATTTGGACTCGAAGAGACCCAGTACTTC. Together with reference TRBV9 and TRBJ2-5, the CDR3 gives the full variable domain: DSGVTQTPKHLITATGQRVTLRCSPRSGDLSVYWYQQSLDQGLQFLIQYYNGEERAKGNILERFSAQQFPDLHSELNLSSLELGDSALYFCASSVFGLEETQYFGPGTRLLVL.

The chain's CDR3 is CASSPPSSGIDTEAFF. The CDR3 region has the DNA TGTGCCAGCTCACCACCATCATCGGGAATCGATACTGAAGCTTTCTTT. The chain combines TRBV18 with TRBJ1-1, with D unclear. CDR3 length equals 16 residues. The germline V and J ends were trimmed by 0 bases and 5 bases, with 16 bases remaining between them. From germline, CDR1 is KGHSH and CDR2 LQKENI.

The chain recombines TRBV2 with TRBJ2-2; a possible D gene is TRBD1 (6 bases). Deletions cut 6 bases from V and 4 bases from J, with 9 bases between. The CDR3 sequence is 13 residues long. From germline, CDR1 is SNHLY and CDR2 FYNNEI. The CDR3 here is CASSGQSTGELFF. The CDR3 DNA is TGTGCCAGCAGCGGACAGAGCACCGGGGAGCTGTTTTTT.

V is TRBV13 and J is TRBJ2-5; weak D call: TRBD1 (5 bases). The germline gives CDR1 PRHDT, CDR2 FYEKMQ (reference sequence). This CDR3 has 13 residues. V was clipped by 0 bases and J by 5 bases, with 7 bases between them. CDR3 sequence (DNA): TGTGCCAGCAGCTTAGGCCGACAGGAGACCCAGTACTTC. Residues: CASSLGRQETQYF. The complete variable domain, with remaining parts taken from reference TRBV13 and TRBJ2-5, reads AAGVIQSPRHLIKEKRETATLKCYPIPRHDTVYWYQQGPGQDPQFLISFYEKMQSDKGSIPDRFSAQQFSDYHSELNMSSLELGDSALYFCASSLGRQETQYFGPGTRLLVL.

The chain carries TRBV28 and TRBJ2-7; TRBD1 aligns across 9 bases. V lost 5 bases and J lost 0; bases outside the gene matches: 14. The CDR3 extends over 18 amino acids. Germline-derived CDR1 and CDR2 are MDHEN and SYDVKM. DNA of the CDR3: TGTGCCAGCAGTCCCGTAGGGTGGACAGGGGCCAACTCCTACGAGCAGTACTTC. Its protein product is CASSPVGWTGANSYEQYF.

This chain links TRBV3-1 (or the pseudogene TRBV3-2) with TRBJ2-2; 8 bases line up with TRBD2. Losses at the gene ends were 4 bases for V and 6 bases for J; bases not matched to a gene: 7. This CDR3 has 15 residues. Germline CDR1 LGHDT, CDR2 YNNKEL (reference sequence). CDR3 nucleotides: TGTGCCAGCAGCCTAGGACTAGCTCCGTCCGGGGAGCTGTTTTTT. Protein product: CASSLGLAPSGELFF.

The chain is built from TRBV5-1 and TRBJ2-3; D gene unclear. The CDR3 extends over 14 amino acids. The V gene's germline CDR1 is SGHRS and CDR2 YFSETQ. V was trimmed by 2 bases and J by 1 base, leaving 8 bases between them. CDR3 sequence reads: CASSLIEGTDTQYF. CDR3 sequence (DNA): TGCGCCAGCAGCTTAATTGAGGGCACAGATACGCAGTATTTT.

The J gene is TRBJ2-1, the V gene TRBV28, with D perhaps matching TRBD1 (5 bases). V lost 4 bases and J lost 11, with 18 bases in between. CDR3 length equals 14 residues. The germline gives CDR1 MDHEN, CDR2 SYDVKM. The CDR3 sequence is CASSSGLPPLKQFF. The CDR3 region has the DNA TGTGCCAGCAGTTCAGGGCTCCCGCCTTTGAAGCAGTTCTTC.

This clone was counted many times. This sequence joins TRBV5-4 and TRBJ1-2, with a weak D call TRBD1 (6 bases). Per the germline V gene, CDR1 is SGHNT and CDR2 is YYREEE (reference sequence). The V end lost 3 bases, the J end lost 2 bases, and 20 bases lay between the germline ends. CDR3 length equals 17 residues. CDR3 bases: TGTGCCAGCAGCTACGGAAAGATGGTTCAGGGGAACTATGGCTACACCTTC. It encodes CASSYGKMVQGNYGYTF.

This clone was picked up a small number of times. The CDR3 nucleotides are TGTGCCAGCAGTTTTGGCCCGCGGGGCTACACCTTC. Translated, it gives CASSFGPRGYTF. V usage is TRBV28 and J usage is TRBJ1-2; D is ambiguous. The CDR3 loop spans 12 amino acids. CDR1 is MDHEN, CDR2 SYDVKM, per germline. Trimming took 3 bases from V and 8 from J, leaving 10 bases between them.

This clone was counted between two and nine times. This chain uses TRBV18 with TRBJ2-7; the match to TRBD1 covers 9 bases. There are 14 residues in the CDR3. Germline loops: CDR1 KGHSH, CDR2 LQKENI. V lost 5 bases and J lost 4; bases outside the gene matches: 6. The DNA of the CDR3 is TGTGCCAGCTCATTACAGGGGGCGAAATACGAGCAGTACTTC. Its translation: CASSLQGAKYEQYF.

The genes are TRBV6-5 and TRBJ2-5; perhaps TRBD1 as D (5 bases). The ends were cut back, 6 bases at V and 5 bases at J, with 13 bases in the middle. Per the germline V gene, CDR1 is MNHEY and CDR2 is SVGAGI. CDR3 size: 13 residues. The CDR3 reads CASSDPGSETQYF. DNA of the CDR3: TGTGCCAGCAGCGACCCAGGGTCCGAGACCCAGTACTTC.

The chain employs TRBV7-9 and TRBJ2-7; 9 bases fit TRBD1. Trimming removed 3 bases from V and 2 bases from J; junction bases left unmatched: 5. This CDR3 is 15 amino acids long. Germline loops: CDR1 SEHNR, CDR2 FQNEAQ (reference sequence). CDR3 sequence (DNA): TGTGCCAGCAGCTTCGGGACAGGGTCCCCCTACGAGCAGTACTTC. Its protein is CASSFGTGSPYEQYF. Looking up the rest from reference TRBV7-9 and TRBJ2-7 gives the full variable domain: DTGVSQNPRHKITKRGQNVTFRCDPISEHNRLYWYRQTLGQGPEFLTYFQNEAQLEKSRLLSDRFSAERPKGSFSTLEIQRTEQGDSAMYLCASSFGTGSPYEQYFGPGTRLTVT.